This T cell receptor (beta chain) comes out of a study of T cells in Graves' hyperthyroidism and ophthalmopathy. Overall study: Sampling of peripheral blood happened at initial diagnosis, prior to any treatment.

The study's findings and limits: Blood also held most thyroid clonotypes expanded beyond 0.001.

A roughly 9.7 ml volume of fresh peripheral blood provided the PBMCs. With respect to this clonotype: Its target is unknown.

With V trimmed by 3 bases and J by 4 bases, 10 bases remained unmatched. The CDR3 sequence is 17 residues long. Germline CDR1 and CDR2: LNHDA and SQIVND (reference sequence). The source material, RNA transcripts, was used to amplify TCR beta CDR3 regions. Researchers ran a first-round RT-PCR on the TCR CDR3 using the HTBI primer set. TCRdb re-derived calls from the multiplex PCR reads in MiXCR, one entry per CDR3 protein. The repertoire holds more than 95,000 distinct CDR3 sequences, with 47% as singletons. The sequence was obtained from a man aged 40-49 years with Graves' hyperthyroidism. What was sequenced was blood. The J gene is TRBJ2-5, the V gene TRBV19, with 11 nucleotides matching TRBD2. The CDR3 sequence is CASSIEALAGGGETQYF. CDR3 sequence (DNA): TGTGCCAGTAGTATTGAAGCCCTAGCGGGAGGTGGAGAGACCCAGTACTTC.